Given below is one T cell receptor beta chain in context. This entry belongs to a study of blood T cell repertoires in COVID-19. Looking at the study overall: Spain, Italy and the United States supplied samples that represented acute and convalescent COVID-19.

TCRdb keeps only in-frame clones here, not all; method: immunoSEQ multiplex PCR. The sample holds under 350,000 clones, approximately 83% seen once. The CDR3 has 12 residues. V was clipped by 7 bases and J by 6 bases; unmatched bases: 4. The germline CDR1 and CDR2 sequences are SNHLY and FYNNEI. This sequence originates from a woman in her 70s with acute or convalescent COVID-19. Source material: peripheral blood. V usage is TRBV2 and J usage is TRBJ1-2, with 8 bases fitting TRBD1. CDR3 nucleotides: TGTGCCAGCAAATCGACAGGGGATGGCTACACCTTC. This encodes CASKSTGDGYTF.